Each of the 23 T cell receptor beta chains below was sequenced from the same sample in a study of T-cell reconstitution after alpha-beta-depleted transplantation in children. Unique molecular identifiers were incorporated when the TCRbeta library was constructed. TCRdb ran MiXCR on the PCR reads and lists one entry per CDR3 protein. The sample gives nearly 550,000 distinct CDR3 sequences, approximately 20% of which show up once; approximately 3% is in the top ten. Sequencing used PBMCs from the stem cell graft donor, obtained from the stem cell graft. These receptors originate from a human donor who donated a stem cell graft to a child with acute lymphoblastic leukemia.

The genes are TRBV5-1 and TRBJ2-3, with TRBD2 matching over 9 bases. The V segment lost 2 bases and the J segment 4 bases; nucleotides outside the gene matches: 8. CDR1 and CDR2 from the germline V gene are SGHRS and YFSETQ. This CDR3 is 16 amino acids long. CDR3 coding DNA: TGCGCCAGCAGCTTTGGTAGCGGGAGTCCGGCAGATACGCAGTATTTT. Residues: CASSFGSGSPADTQYF. The whole variable domain, filled in from reference TRBV5-1 and TRBJ2-3, reads KAGVTQTPRYLIKTRGQQVTLSCSPISGHRSVSWYQQTPGQGLQFLFEYFSETQRNKGNFPGRFSGRQFSNSRSEMNVSTLELGDSALYLCASSFGSGSPADTQYFGPGTRLTVL.

This clonotype appeared a few times. CDR3 loop: CSASYRGSYGYTF. The CDR3 bases are TGCAGTGCTAGCTACAGAGGGTCCTATGGCTACACCTTC. V usage is TRBV20-1 and J usage is TRBJ1-2; no reliable D call. Germline loops: CDR1 DFQATT, CDR2 SNEGSKA (reference sequence). The CDR3 runs to 13 residues. Trimming left V 3 bases short and J 4 bases short, with 12 bases between.

This chain uses TRBV7-9 with TRBJ2-7; 7 positions agree with TRBD1. There are 13 residues in the CDR3. The junction had 4 bases not matched to a gene; V was cut back by 5 bases and J by 3 bases. The germline CDR1 and CDR2 sequences are SEHNR and FQNEAQ (reference sequence). DNA of the CDR3: TGTGCCAGCAGCCGACAGGGTGTCTACGAGCAGTACTTC. Translation gives CASSRQGVYEQYF.

This CDR3 reads CASSLGFNSQPQHF. CDR3 nucleotides: TGTGCCAGCAGCTTAGGCTTTAATAGTCAGCCCCAGCATTTT. The V call is TRBV7-9, the J call TRBJ1-5; D unresolved. The V gene lost 1 base and the J gene lost 6 bases, with 10 bases spanning the gap. CDR1 is SEHNR and CDR2 is FQNEAQ in the germline V gene (reference sequence). The CDR3 runs 14 residues.

This clonotype was seen only a few times. DNA of the CDR3: TGTGCCAGCAGCTCCCTTAGTGGGAGCGGGAGGTCAGATACGCAGTATTTT. Amino acid sequence: CASSSLSGSGRSDTQYF. The chain employs TRBV11-2 and TRBJ2-3, with 9 bases matching TRBD2. The CDR3 is 17 amino acids. Germline trimming cut 4 bases from V and 4 bases from J; bases unmatched to any gene: 12. Germline lookup yields CDR1 SGHAT and CDR2 FQNNGV.

This clonotype was seen a handful of times. The chain combines TRBV27 with TRBJ2-5, with a weak D call TRBD1 (8 bases). Germline V gene data show CDR1 as MNHEY and CDR2 as SMNVEV (reference sequence). This CDR3 spans 15 amino acids. Trimming cost V 5 bases and J 5 bases, with 18 bases left between them. The CDR3 DNA follows: TGTGCCAGCAGTATAACAGGGGGGGTGCTGGAGACCCAGTACTTC. Protein sequence: CASSITGGVLETQYF.

This chain uses TRBV5-6 with TRBJ2-3, with 13 bases lining up with TRBD2. The CDR3 spans 18 residues. Trimming took 5 bases from V and 6 from J; bases not matched to a gene: 15. Germline-derived CDR1 and CDR2 are SGHDT and YYEEEE. CDR3 nucleotides: TGTGCCAGCAGAGTTACTAGCGGGAGGGCCGGGGGTACTGATACGCAGTATTTT. Translation gives CASRVTSGRAGGTDTQYF.

The rearrangement links TRBV20-1 to TRBJ2-1; no reliable D call. The germline CDR1 and CDR2 sequences are DFQATT and SNEGSKA (reference sequence). V lost 3 bases and J 7 bases, leaving 7 bases between the germline ends. The CDR3 loop spans 11 amino acids. CDR3 sequence reads: CSASGQNEQFF. The CDR3 region has the DNA TGCAGTGCTAGTGGGCAAAATGAGCAGTTCTTC.

V gene TRBV18 combines with J gene TRBJ1-5; perhaps TRBD1 as D (5 bases). The CDR3 is made up of 16 amino acids. Per the germline V gene, CDR1 is KGHSH and CDR2 is LQKENI. Trimming stripped 3 bases from V and 2 bases from J, with 14 bases between. The CDR3 nucleotides read TGTGCCAGCTCACCGACCGGGGCTTACGGCAATCAGCCCCAGCATTTT. Translating it yields CASSPTGAYGNQPQHF.

A single count supports this clonotype. The chain carries TRBV7-9 and TRBJ2-2; 10 nucleotides align to TRBD2. The germline gives CDR1 SEHNR, CDR2 FQNEAQ (reference sequence). This CDR3 region has 16 residues. The J segment lost 8 bases and the V segment lost 4 bases, leaving 10 bases of the junction unmatched. CDR3 in amino acids: CASSSRSSGSSGELFF. Written as DNA, the CDR3 is TGTGCCAGCAGCTCTCGGTCTAGCGGGAGTTCAGGGGAGCTGTTTTTT.

The chain employs TRBV5-1 and TRBJ2-2, with D tentatively TRBD1 (5 bases). This CDR3 has 15 amino acids. V lost 1 base and J lost 1, with 8 bases in between. Germline CDR1 and CDR2: SGHRS and YFSETQ. The CDR3 loop reads CASSLSGKNTGELFF. CDR3 sequence (DNA): TGCGCCAGCAGCTTGTCAGGGAAGAACACCGGGGAGCTGTTTTTT.

The chain employs TRBV7-8 and TRBJ2-5; 14 bases map to TRBD2. Germline CDR1 SGHVS, CDR2 FQNEAQ. J was trimmed by 4 bases and V by 4 bases; bases with no gene match: 11. This CDR3 contains 18 residues. CDR3 amino acids: CASSSGLAGEGSRETQYF. CDR3 bases: TGTGCCAGCAGCTCGGGACTAGCGGGAGAGGGGAGTAGAGAGACCCAGTACTTC.

This clonotype was counted between two and nine times. The chain has TRBV10-3 and TRBJ2-1, with D possibly TRBD2 on 5 matching bases. This CDR3 has 14 residues. V was cut by 4 bases and J by 4 bases, with 11 bases left in between. Germline CDR1 reads ENHRY; CDR2 reads SYGVKD. CDR3 DNA: TGTGCCATCAGTGCCGAGCCGGGATACAATGAGCAGTTCTTC. As protein: CAISAEPGYNEQFF.

This clonotype was observed a few times. The rearrangement uses TRBV5-1 and TRBJ2-1, with TRBD2 identical over 7 bases. This CDR3 comprises 14 residues. In germline, CDR1 is SGHRS, CDR2 YFSETQ. The trim removed 5 bases at V and 5 bases at J, leaving 7 bases unmatched. CDR3 nucleotide sequence: TGCGCCAGCAGAAGAGGGAGGGCTAACAATGAGCAGTTCTTC. Protein sequence: CASRRGRANNEQFF. Looking up the rest from reference TRBV5-1 and TRBJ2-1 gives the full variable domain: KAGVTQTPRYLIKTRGQQVTLSCSPISGHRSVSWYQQTPGQGLQFLFEYFSETQRNKGNFPGRFSGRQFSNSRSEMNVSTLELGDSALYLCASRRGRANNEQFFGPGTRLTVL.

This clonotype has only a few counts. The chain couples TRBV4-1 to TRBJ2-1; 7 bases map to TRBD2. CDR3 length: 16 residues. Germline lookup yields CDR1 MGHRA and CDR2 YSYEKL. V shed 1 base, J shed 6 bases, and the junction held 9 bases outside the gene matches. The CDR3 loop reads CASSQVPGRDGNEQFF. DNA for the CDR3: TGCGCCAGCAGCCAAGTCCCGGGGAGGGACGGCAATGAGCAGTTCTTC.

This clonotype showed up just a few times. The J gene is TRBJ1-5, the V gene TRBV5-6, with 7 bases matching TRBD1. With 0 bases clipped from V and 1 base from J, the junction kept 4 bases outside the gene matches. The CDR3 consists of 16 residues. Germline V gene sequence: CDR1 SGHDT, CDR2 YYEEEE. In nucleotides, the CDR3 is TGTGCCAGCAGCTTGGAAAGGGGGCTGAGCAATCAGCCCCAGCATTTT. Amino acid sequence: CASSLERGLSNQPQHF. Full variable domain (rest looked up from reference TRBV5-6 and TRBJ1-5): DAGVTQSPTHLIKTRGQQVTLRCSPKSGHDTVSWYQQALGQGPQFIFQYYEEEERQRGNFPDRFSGHQFPNYSSELNVNALLLGDSALYLCASSLERGLSNQPQHFGDGTRLSIL.

The chain combines TRBV4-1 with TRBJ2-5; D is possibly TRBD1 or TRBD2 (6 bases each). This CDR3 is built from 16 residues. Germline V gene sequence: CDR1 MGHRA, CDR2 YSYEKL. Between the trimmed V and J ends, which lost 4 bases and 3 bases, there was a span of 18 bases. The CDR3 DNA sequence: TGCGCCAGCAGCCTAGGAAGTTGGGGGGCGGAAGAGACCCAGTACTTC. Protein sequence: CASSLGSWGAEETQYF.

This chain links TRBV24-1 with TRBJ1-4, with TRBD1 matching over 10 bases. After removal of 3 bases from V and 8 bases from J, the junction contained 5 bases not matched to a gene. Per germline, CDR1 KGHDR and CDR2 SFDVKD. CDR3 size: 15 residues. CDR3 in amino acids: CATSDPGQGDEKLFF. CDR3 bases: TGTGCCACCAGTGATCCCGGACAGGGGGACGAAAAACTGTTTTTT.

The CDR3 loop reads CASSLGFGTGQNEQYF. The CDR3 DNA sequence: TGTGCCAGCAGCTTAGGGTTTGGGACAGGTCAGAACGAGCAGTACTTC. V usage is TRBV7-6 and J usage is TRBJ2-7; TRBD1 agrees at 8 bases. The junction had 10 bases not matched to a gene; V was cut back by 1 base and J by 5 bases. CDR1 is SGHVS and CDR2 is FNYEAQ in the germline V gene. The CDR3 sequence is 16 residues long.

This clonotype was counted between two and nine times. This sequence joins TRBV20-1 and TRBJ2-2, with 9 bases aligning to TRBD2. V was pared by 3 bases and J by 8 bases, with 10 bases of the junction left unmatched. CDR3 length: 15 residues. Per the germline V gene, CDR1 is DFQATT and CDR2 is SNEGSKA (reference sequence). The CDR3 is CSARTSGRFGGELFF. The CDR3 bases are TGCAGTGCTAGGACGAGCGGGAGGTTTGGGGGGGAGCTGTTTTTT.

This clonotype was detected only a few times. The chain carries TRBV5-1 and TRBJ2-7; possible D gene TRBD1, 6 bases. CDR3 size: 14 residues. The germline gives CDR1 SGHRS, CDR2 YFSETQ. The V end was cut by 5 bases, the J end by 1 base, with 13 bases between. CDR3: CASRARQESYEQYF. CDR3 coding DNA: TGCGCCAGCAGAGCCCGACAGGAATCCTACGAGCAGTACTTC.

The gene calls are TRBV25-1 and TRBJ2-3, with unresolved D. Germline CDR1 MGHDK, CDR2 SYGVNS. The CDR3 length is 12 residues. The V end lost 6 bases, the J end lost 7 bases, and 11 bases lay between the germline ends. The CDR3 is CASRRPGYTQYF. CDR3 coding DNA: TGTGCCAGCAGAAGGCCGGGTTATACGCAGTATTTT.

This clonotype was seen at least ten times. V gene TRBV9 combines with J gene TRBJ2-1, with 7 bases that match TRBD2. This CDR3 contains 19 residues. The V gene's germline CDR1 is SGDLS and CDR2 YYNGEE. The V and J ends lost 0 bases and 4 bases, in that order; junction bases with no gene match: 16. The CDR3, as DNA: TGTGCCAGCAGCGTAGAGGTTGGAGTACTGGCTAGCGGTTACAATGAGCAGTTCTTC. Its protein is CASSVEVGVLASGYNEQFF.